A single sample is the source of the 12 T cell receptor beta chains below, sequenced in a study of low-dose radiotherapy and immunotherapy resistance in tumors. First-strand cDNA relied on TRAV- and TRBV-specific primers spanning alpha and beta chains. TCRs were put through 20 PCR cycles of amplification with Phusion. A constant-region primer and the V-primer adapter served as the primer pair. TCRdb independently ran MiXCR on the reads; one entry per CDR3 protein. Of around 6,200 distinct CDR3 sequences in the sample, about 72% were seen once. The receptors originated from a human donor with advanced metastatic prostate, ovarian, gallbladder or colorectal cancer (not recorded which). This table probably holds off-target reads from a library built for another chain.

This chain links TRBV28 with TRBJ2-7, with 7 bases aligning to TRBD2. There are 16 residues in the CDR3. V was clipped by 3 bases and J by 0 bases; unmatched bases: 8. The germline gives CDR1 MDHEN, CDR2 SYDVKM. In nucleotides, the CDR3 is TGTGCCAGCAGTTTTCACCTAGCGGACCTCTCCTACGAGCAGTACTTC. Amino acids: CASSFHLADLSYEQYF.

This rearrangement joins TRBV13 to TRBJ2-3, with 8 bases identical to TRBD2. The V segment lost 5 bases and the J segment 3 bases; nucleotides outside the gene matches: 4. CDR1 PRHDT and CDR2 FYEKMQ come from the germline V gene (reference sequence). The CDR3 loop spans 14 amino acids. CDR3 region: CASSRLATTDTQYF. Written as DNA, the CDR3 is TGTGCCAGCAGCCGACTAGCGACGACAGATACGCAGTATTTT.

The CDR3 DNA sequence: TGTGCCAGCAGCGTAGGAGGGGGATGGACTGAAGCTTTCTTT. Amino acid sequence: CASSVGGGWTEAFF. The chain joins TRBV9 to TRBJ1-1, with D possibly being TRBD1 (6 bases). Germline V CDR1 and CDR2: SGDLS, YYNGEE. V was clipped by 0 bases and J by 5 bases, with 11 bases between them. This CDR3 comprises 14 residues.

CDR3 in amino acids: CASSLGSGGDEQYF. CDR3 DNA: TGTGCCAGCTCACTGGGGTCTGGGGGCGACGAGCAGTACTTC. J is TRBJ2-7 and V is TRBV18; a weak D match, TRBD1 (6 bases). Germline CDR1 KGHSH, CDR2 LQKENI. Trimming shortened V by 4 bases and J by 5 bases, and 15 bases separated the two germline ends. This CDR3 spans 14 amino acids.

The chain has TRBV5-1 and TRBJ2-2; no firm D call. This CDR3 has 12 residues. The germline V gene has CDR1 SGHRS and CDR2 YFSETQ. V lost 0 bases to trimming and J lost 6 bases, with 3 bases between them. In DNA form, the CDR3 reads TGCGCCAGCAGCTTGGGTCCCGGGGAGCTGTTTTTT. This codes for CASSLGPGELFF.

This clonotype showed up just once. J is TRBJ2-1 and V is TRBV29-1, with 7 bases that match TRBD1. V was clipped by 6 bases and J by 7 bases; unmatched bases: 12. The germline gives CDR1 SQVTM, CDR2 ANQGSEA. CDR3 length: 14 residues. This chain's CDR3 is CSVGTAKVVNEQFF. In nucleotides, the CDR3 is TGCAGCGTAGGGACAGCTAAAGTTGTGAATGAGCAGTTCTTC.

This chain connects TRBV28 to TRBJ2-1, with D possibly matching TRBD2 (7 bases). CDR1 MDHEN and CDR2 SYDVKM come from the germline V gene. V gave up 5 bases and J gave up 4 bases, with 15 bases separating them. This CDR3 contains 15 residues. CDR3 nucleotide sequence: TGTGCCAGCAGTGAGTCGCGGGGGCTTTACAATGAGCAGTTCTTC. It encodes CASSESRGLYNEQFF.

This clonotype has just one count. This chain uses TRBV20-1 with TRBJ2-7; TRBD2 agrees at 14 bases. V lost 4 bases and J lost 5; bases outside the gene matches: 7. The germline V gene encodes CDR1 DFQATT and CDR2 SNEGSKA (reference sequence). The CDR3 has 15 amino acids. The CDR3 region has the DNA TGCAGTGCTAACGGACTAGCGGGAGGAAAGAACGAGCAGTACTTC. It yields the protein CSANGLAGGKNEQYF.

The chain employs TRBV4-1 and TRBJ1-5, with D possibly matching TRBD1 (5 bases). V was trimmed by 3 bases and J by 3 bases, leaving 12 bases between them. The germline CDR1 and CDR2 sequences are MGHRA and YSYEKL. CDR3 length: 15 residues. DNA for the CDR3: TGCGCCAGCAGCCATACGACGGGGGTCAATCAGCCCCAGCATTTT. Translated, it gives CASSHTTGVNQPQHF.

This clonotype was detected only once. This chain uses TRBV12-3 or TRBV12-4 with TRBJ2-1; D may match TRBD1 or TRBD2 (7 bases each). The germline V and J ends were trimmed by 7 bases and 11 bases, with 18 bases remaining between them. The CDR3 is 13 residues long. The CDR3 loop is CASTPGGARQQFF. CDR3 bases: TGTGCCAGCACTCCAGGGGGGGCCCGGCAGCAGTTCTTC.

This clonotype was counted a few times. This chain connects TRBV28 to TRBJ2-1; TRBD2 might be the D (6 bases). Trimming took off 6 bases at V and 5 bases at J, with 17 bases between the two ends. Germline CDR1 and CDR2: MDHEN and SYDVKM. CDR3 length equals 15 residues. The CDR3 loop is CASSPEGSGNNEQFF. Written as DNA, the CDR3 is TGTGCCAGCAGCCCGGAGGGTAGCGGAAACAATGAGCAGTTCTTC.

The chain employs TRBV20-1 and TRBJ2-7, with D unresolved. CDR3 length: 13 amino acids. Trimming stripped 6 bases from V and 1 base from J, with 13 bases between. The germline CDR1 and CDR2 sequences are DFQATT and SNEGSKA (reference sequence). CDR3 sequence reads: CSAPAEISYEQYF. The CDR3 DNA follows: TGCAGTGCCCCCGCTGAAATTTCCTACGAGCAGTACTTC.